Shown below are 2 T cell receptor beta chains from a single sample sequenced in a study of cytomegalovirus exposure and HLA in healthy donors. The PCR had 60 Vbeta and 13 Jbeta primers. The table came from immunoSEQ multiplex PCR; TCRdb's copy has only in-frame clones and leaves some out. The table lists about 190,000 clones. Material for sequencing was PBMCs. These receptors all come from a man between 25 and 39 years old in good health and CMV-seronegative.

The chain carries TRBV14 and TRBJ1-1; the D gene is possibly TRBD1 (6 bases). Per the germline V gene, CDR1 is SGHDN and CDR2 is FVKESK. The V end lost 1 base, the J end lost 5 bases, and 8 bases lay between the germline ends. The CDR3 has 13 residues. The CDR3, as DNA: TGTGCCAGCAGCCAAGGGCAGGGGACTGAAGCTTTCTTT. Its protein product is CASSQGQGTEAFF.

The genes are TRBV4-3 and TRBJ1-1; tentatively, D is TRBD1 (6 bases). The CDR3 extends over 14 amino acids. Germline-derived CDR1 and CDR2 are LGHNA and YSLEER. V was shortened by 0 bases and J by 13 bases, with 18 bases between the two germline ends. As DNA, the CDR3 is TGCGCCAGCAGCCAAGATATGGGCAGGGGCGTCGTTTTCTTT. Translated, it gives CASSQDMGRGVVFF.